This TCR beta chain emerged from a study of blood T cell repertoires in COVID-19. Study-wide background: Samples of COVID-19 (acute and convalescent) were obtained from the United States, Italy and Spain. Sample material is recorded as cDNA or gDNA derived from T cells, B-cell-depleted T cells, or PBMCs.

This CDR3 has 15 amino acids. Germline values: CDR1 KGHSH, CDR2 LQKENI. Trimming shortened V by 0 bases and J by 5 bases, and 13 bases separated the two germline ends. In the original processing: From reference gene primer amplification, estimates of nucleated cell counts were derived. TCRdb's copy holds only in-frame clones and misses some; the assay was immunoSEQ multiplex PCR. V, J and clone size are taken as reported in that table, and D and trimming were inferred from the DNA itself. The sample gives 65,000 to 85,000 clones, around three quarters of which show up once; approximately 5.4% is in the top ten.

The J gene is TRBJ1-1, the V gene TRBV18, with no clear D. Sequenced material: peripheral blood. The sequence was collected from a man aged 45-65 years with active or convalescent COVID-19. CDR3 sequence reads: CASSPPKGRETEAFF. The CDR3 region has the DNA TGTGCCAGCTCACCACCAAAAGGGAGGGAAACTGAAGCTTTCTTT.